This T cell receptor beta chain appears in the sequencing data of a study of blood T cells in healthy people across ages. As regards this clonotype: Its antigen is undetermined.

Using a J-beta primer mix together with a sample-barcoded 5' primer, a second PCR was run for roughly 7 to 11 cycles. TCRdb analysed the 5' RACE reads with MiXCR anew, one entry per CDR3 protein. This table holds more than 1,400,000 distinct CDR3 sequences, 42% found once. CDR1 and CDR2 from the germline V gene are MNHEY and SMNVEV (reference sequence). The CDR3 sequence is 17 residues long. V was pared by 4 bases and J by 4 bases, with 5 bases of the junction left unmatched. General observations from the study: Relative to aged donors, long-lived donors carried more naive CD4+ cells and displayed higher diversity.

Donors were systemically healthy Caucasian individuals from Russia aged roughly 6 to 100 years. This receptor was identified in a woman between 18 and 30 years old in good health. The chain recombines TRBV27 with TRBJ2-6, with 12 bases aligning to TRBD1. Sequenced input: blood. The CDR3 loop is CASSSGQGAAGANVLTF. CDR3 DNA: TGTGCCAGCAGTTCGGGACAGGGGGCAGCCGGGGCCAACGTCCTGACTTTC. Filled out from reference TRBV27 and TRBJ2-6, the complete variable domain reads EAQVTQNPRYLITVTGKKLTVTCSQNMNHEYMSWYRQDPGLGLRQIYYSMNVEVTDKGDVPEGYKVSRKEKRNFPLILESPSPNQTSLYFCASSSGQGAAGANVLTFGAGSRLTVL.